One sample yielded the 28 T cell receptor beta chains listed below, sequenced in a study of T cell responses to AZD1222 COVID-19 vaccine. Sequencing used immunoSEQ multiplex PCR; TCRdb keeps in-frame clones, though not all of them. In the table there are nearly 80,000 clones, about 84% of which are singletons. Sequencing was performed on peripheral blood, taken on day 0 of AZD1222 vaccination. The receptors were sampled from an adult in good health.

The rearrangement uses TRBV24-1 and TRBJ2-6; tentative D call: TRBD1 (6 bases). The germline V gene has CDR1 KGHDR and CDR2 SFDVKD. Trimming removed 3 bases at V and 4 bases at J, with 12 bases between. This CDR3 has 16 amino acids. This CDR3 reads CATSDPDRPGANVLTF. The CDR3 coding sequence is TGTGCCACCAGTGATCCCGACAGGCCCGGGGCCAACGTCCTGACTTTC.

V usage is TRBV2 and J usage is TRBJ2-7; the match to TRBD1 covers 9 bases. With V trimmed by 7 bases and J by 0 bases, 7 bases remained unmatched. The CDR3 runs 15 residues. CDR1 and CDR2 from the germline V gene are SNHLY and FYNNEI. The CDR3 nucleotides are TGTGCCAGCACCGAAGGGACAGGGAGCTCCTACGAGCAGTACTTC. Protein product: CASTEGTGSSYEQYF.

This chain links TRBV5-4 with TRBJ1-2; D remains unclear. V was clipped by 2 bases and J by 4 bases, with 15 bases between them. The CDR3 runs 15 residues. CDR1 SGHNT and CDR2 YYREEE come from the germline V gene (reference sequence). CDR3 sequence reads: CASSFTQLTSYGYTF. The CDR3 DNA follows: TGTGCCAGCAGCTTTACACAGCTAACGAGCTATGGCTACACCTTC.

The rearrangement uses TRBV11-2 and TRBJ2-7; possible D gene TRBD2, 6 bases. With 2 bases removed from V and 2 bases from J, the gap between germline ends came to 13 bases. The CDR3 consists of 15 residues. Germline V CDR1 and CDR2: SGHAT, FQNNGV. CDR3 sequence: CASSLLGGNTYEQYF. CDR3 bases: TGTGCCAGCAGCTTATTAGGCGGGAACACCTACGAGCAGTACTTC. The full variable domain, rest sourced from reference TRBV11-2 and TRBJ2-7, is EAGVAQSPRYKIIEKRQSVAFWCNPISGHATLYWYQQILGQGPKLLIQFQNNGVVDDSQLPKDRFSAERLKGVDSTLKIQPAKLEDSAVYLCASSLLGGNTYEQYFGPGTRLTVT.

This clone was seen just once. CDR3 amino acids: CAWRGFRETQYF. CDR3 sequence (DNA): TGTGCCTGGAGAGGGTTTCGGGAGACCCAGTACTTC. V gene TRBV30 combines with J gene TRBJ2-5; D gene uncertain. Germline V gives CDR1 GTSNPN, CDR2 SVGIG (reference sequence). Trimming stripped 3 bases from V and 5 bases from J, with 10 bases between. The CDR3 has 12 residues.

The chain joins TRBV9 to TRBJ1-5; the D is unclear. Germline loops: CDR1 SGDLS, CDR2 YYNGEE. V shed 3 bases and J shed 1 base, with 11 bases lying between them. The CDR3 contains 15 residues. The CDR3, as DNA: TGTGCCAGCAGCGATGGCTATATGAGCAATCAGCCCCAGCATTTT. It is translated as CASSDGYMSNQPQHF.

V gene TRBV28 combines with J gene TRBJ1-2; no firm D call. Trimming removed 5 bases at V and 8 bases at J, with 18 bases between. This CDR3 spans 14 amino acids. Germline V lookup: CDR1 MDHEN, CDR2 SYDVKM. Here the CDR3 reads CASSTPGSAQGYTF. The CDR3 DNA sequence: TGTGCCAGCAGTACCCCCGGATCCGCGCAAGGCTACACCTTC.

CDR3 loop: CASSPSFSYEQYF. In DNA form, the CDR3 reads TGTGCCAGCTCACCAAGTTTTTCCTACGAGCAGTACTTC. The V call is TRBV18, the J call TRBJ2-7; D not certain. Trimming took 2 bases from V and 1 from J, leaving 6 bases between them. In germline, CDR1 is KGHSH, CDR2 LQKENI. CDR3 length equals 13 residues.

The CDR3: CASSQGARRASTDTQYF. CDR3 bases: TGCGCCAGCAGCCAGGGGGCAAGGAGGGCGAGCACAGATACGCAGTATTTT. The rearrangement uses TRBV4-1 and TRBJ2-3; D is tentatively TRBD1 or TRBD2 (6 bases each). V was cut by 3 bases and J by 0 bases, with 16 bases left in between. The CDR3 runs to 17 residues. The V gene's germline CDR1 is MGHRA and CDR2 YSYEKL.

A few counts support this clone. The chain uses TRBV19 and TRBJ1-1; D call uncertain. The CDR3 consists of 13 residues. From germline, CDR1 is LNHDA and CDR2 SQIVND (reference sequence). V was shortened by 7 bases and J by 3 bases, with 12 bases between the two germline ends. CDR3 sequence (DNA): TGTGCCAGTATCGAGCCGGGAGACACTGAAGCTTTCTTT. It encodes CASIEPGDTEAFF.

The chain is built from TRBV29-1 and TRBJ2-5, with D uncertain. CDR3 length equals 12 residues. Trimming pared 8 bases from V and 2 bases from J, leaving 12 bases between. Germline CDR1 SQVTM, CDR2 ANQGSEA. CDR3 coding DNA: TGCAGCCTTAAAGCCGGGCAAGAGACCCAGTACTTC. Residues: CSLKAGQETQYF.

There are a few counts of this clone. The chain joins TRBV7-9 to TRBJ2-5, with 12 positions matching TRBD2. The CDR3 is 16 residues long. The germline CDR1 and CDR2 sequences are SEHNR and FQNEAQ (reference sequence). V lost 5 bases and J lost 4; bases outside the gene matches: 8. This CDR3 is CASSAVLAGGVETQYF. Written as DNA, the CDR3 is TGTGCCAGCAGCGCCGTACTAGCGGGAGGAGTAGAGACCCAGTACTTC.

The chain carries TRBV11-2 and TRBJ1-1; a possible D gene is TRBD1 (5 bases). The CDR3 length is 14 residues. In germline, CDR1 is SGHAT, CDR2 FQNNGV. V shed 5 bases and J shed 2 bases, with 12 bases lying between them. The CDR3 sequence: CASSIGTANTEAFF. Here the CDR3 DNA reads TGTGCCAGCAGCATAGGGACGGCAAACACTGAAGCTTTCTTT.

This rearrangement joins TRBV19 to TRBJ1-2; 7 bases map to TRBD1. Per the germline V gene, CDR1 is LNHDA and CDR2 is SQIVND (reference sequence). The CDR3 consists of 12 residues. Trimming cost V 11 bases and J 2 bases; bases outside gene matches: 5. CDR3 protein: CAGHRGNYGYTF. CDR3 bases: TGTGCCGGCCACAGGGGAAACTATGGCTACACCTTC.

CDR3 bases: TGTGCCAGCAACCCCACCTGGGACACTGAAGCTTTCTTT. Its protein product is CASNPTWDTEAFF. The J gene is TRBJ1-1, the V gene TRBV12-3 or TRBV12-4; the D is unclear. Trimming removed 7 bases at V and 3 bases at J, with 12 bases between. The CDR3 contains 13 residues.

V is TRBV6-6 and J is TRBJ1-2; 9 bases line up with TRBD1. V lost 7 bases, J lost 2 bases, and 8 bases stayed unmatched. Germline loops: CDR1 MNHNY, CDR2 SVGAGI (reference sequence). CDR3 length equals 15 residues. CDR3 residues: CASTPQGTGNYGYTF. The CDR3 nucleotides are TGTGCCAGCACCCCCCAAGGGACAGGGAACTATGGCTACACCTTC.

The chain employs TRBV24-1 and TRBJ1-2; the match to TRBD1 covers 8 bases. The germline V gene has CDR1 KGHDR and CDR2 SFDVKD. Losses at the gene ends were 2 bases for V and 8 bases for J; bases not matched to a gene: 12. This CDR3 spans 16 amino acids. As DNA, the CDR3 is TGTGCCACCAGTGATTCTGACAGGGGCCAGGAAAAAGGCTACACCTTC. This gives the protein CATSDSDRGQEKGYTF.

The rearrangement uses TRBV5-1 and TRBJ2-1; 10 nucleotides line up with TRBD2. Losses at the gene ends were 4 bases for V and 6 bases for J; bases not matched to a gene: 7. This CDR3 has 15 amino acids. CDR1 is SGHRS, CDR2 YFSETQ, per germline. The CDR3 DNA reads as TGCGCCAGCAGCCCGAGCGGGGGGGCCTCCAATGAGCAGTTCTTC. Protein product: CASSPSGGASNEQFF.

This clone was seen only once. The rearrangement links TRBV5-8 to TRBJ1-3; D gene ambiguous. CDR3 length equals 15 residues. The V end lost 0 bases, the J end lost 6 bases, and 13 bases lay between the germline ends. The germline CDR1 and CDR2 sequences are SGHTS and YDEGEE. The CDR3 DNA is TGTGCCAGCAGCTTGGGCGCCGGGGTTTTAAACACCATATATTTT. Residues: CASSLGAGVLNTIYF.

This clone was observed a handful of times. CDR3 sequence reads: CASSISTGTGDEAFF. CDR3 coding DNA: TGTGCCAGTAGTATCTCGACCGGGACAGGGGATGAAGCTTTCTTT. The chain has TRBV19 and TRBJ1-1, with TRBD1 matching 10 bases. Germline V gene lookup returns CDR1 LNHDA and CDR2 SQIVND (reference sequence). V lost 3 bases to trimming and J lost 7 bases; unmatched junction nucleotides: 8. The length of the CDR3 is 15 residues.

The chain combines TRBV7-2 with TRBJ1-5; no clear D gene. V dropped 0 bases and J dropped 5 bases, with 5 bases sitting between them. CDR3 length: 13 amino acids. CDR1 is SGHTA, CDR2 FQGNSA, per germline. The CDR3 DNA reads TGTGCCAGCAGCTTAGCAGGCTATCAGCCCCAGCATTTT. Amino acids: CASSLAGYQPQHF.

The DNA for the CDR3 is TGCGCCAGCAGCCAAGGGACAGGGGAGATGAACACCATATATTTT. As protein: CASSQGTGEMNTIYF. This chain joins TRBV4-1 and TRBJ1-3; 9 bases map to TRBD1. The CDR3 is 15 amino acids. J gave up 7 bases and V 1 base, and 5 bases lay outside the gene matches. Per the germline V gene, CDR1 is MGHRA and CDR2 is YSYEKL.

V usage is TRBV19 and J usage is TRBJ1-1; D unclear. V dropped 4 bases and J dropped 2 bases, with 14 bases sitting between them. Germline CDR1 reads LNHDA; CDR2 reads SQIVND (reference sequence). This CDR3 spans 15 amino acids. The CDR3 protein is CASSRAVVQNTEAFF. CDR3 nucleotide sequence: TGTGCCAGTAGTAGGGCTGTTGTTCAAAACACTGAAGCTTTCTTT.

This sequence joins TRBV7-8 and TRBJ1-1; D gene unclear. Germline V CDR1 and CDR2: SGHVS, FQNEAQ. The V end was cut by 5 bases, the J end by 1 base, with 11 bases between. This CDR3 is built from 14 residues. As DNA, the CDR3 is TGTGCCAGCAGCCCCTCTCCGGGGAACACTGAAGCTTTCTTT. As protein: CASSPSPGNTEAFF.

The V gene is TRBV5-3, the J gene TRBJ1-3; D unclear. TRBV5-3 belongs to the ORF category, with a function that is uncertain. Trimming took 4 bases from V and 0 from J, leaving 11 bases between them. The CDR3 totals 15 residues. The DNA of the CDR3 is TGTGCCAGAAGCGCCGGGGTCCTCTCTGGAAACACCATATATTTT. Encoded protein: CARSAGVLSGNTIYF.

CDR3 in amino acids: CASSQDRQGALFGYTF. The CDR3 region has the DNA TGTGCCAGCAGCCAAGATAGACAGGGGGCATTGTTTGGCTACACCTTC. The rearrangement uses TRBV4-2 and TRBJ1-2; 10 nucleotides align to TRBD1. Losses at the gene ends were 0 bases for V and 7 bases for J; bases not matched to a gene: 8. The CDR3 sequence is 16 residues long. Germline CDR1 LGHNA, CDR2 YNFKEQ.

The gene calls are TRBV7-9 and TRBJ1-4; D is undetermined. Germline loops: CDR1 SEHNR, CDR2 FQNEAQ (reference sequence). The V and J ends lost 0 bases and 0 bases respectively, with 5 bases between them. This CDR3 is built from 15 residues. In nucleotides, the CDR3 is TGTGCCAGCAGCTTAGCGTGGTCAACTAATGAAAAACTGTTTTTT. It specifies CASSLAWSTNEKLFF.

In DNA, the CDR3 is TGTGCCAGCAGTTCTCTTAGGGCGGGGGGCGGTGAAAAACTGTTTTTT. The encoded protein is CASSSLRAGGGEKLFF. The chain combines TRBV27 with TRBJ1-4, with a weak D call TRBD1 (6 bases). The CDR3 consists of 16 residues. The germline V and J ends were trimmed by 4 bases and 7 bases, with 19 bases remaining between them. Germline CDR1 and CDR2: MNHEY and SMNVEV (reference sequence).